The clone carrying this TCR beta chain was seen a handful of times. TCRdb ran MiXCR on the 5' RACE reads and lists one entry per CDR3 protein. Of tens of thousands of distinct CDR3 sequences listed, approximately 25% were seen once; the top ten hold around 40%. V was cut by 5 bases and J by 6 bases, with 11 bases left in between. This CDR3 comprises 14 residues. In germline, CDR1 is SEHNR, CDR2 FQNEAQ (reference sequence). These data belong to a study of T-cell memory formation after mild COVID-19. The sample was PBMCs or a T cell subset sorted from them (not recorded which). The chain is built from TRBV7-9 and TRBJ1-6, with D unclear. The sequence was collected from a man younger than 35 who had mild COVID-19 (a few samples of this study predate the infection). Cell type and time point are not known. CDR3 amino acids: CASSLLVFNSPLHF. CDR3 DNA: TGTGCCAGCAGCCTTCTCGTATTTAATTCACCCCTCCACTTT.